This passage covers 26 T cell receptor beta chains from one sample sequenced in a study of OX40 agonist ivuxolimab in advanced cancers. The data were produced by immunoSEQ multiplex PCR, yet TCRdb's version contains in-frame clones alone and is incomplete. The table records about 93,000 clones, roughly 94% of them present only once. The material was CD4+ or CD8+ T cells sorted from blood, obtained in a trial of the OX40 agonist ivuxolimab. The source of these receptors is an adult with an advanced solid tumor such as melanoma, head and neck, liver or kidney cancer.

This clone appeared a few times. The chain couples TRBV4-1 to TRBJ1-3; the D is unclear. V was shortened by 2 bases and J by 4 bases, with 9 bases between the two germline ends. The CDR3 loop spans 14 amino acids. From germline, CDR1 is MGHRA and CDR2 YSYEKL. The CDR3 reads CASSQKGSGNTIYF. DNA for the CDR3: TGCGCCAGCAGCCAAAAAGGATCCGGAAACACCATATATTTT.

CDR3 protein: CASSQEPGTSGADTQYF. Written as DNA, the CDR3 is TGCGCCAGCAGCCAAGAGCCCGGGACTAGCGGGGCAGATACGCAGTATTTT. This rearrangement joins TRBV4-3 to TRBJ2-3; 13 bases fit TRBD2. The CDR3 runs 17 residues. The V and J ends lost 0 bases and 4 bases, in that order; junction bases with no gene match: 4. The V gene's germline CDR1 is LGHNA and CDR2 YSLEER.

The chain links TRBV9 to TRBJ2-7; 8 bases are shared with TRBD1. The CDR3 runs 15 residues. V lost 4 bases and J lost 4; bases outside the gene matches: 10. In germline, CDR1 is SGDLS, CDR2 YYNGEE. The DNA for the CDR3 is TGTGCCAGCAGCATGCGGACAGGGAAATCATACGAGCAGTACTTC. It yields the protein CASSMRTGKSYEQYF.

CDR3 bases: TGTGGGACTAGCGGGTCCTACAATGAGCAGTTCTTC. Its protein product is CGTSGSYNEQFF. J is TRBJ2-1 and V is TRBV28, with TRBD2 matching 11 bases. Germline V gene sequence: CDR1 MDHEN, CDR2 SYDVKM. The CDR3 runs 12 residues.

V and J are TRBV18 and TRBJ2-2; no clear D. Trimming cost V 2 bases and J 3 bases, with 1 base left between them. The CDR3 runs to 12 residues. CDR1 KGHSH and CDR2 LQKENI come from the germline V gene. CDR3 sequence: CASSPDTGELFF. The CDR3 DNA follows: TGTGCCAGCTCACCAGACACCGGGGAGCTGTTTTTT. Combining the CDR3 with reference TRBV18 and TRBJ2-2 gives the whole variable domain NAGVMQNPRHLVRRRGQEARLRCSPMKGHSHVYWYRQLPEEGLKFMVYLQKENIIDESGMPKERFSAEFPKEGPSILRIQQVVRGDSAAYFCASSPDTGELFFGEGSRLTVL.

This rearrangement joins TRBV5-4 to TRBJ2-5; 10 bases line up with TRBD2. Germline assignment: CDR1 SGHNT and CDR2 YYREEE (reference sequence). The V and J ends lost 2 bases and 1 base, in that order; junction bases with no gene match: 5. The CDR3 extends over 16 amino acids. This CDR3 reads CASSFSRTSGQETQYF. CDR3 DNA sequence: TGTGCCAGCAGCTTCTCTCGGACTAGCGGCCAAGAGACCCAGTACTTC.

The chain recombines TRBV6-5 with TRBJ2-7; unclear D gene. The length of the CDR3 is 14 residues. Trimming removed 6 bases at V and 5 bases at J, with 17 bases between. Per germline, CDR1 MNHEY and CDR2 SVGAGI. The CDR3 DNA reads TGTGCCAGCAGCCGCCCCTTTGGGCCCCACGAGCAGTACTTC. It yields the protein CASSRPFGPHEQYF.

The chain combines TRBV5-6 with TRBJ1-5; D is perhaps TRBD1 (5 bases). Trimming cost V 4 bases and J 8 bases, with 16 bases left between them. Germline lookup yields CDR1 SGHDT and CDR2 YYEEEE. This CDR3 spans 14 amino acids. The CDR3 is CASSPGPGFEPQHF. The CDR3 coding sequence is TGTGCCAGCAGCCCGGGACCCGGGTTTGAGCCCCAGCATTTT.

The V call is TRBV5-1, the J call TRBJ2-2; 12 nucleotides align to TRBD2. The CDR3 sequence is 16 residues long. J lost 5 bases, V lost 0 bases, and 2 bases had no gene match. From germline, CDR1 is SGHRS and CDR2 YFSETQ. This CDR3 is CASSLGLAGVTGELFF. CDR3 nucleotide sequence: TGCGCCAGCAGCTTGGGACTAGCGGGAGTGACCGGGGAGCTGTTTTTT.

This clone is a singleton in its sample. CDR3 region: CASSQEWQGTSYEQYF. CDR3 in DNA: TGCGCCAGCAGCCAAGAGTGGCAGGGGACATCCTACGAGCAGTACTTC. This sequence joins TRBV4-1 and TRBJ2-7; D may be TRBD1 (6 bases). From germline, CDR1 is MGHRA and CDR2 YSYEKL. CDR3 length equals 16 residues. V lost 0 bases and J 1 base, leaving 13 bases between the germline ends.

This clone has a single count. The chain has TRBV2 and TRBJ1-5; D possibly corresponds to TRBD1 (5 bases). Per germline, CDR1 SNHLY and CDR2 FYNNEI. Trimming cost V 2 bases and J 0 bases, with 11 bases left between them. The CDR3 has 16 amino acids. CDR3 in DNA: TGTGCCAGCAGTGAATGGACACAACCTAGCAATCAGCCCCAGCATTTT. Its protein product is CASSEWTQPSNQPQHF.

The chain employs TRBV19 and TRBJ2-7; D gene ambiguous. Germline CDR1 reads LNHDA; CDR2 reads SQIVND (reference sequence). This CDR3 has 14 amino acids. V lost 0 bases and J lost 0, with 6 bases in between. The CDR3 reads CASSIDGSSYEQYF. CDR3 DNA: TGTGCCAGTAGTATAGACGGTAGCTCCTACGAGCAGTACTTC. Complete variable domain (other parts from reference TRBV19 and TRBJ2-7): DGGITQSPKYLFRKEGQNVTLSCEQNLNHDAMYWYRQDPGQGLRLIYYSQIVNDFQKGDIAEGYSVSREKKESFPLTVTSAQKNPTAFYLCASSIDGSSYEQYFGPGTRLTVT.

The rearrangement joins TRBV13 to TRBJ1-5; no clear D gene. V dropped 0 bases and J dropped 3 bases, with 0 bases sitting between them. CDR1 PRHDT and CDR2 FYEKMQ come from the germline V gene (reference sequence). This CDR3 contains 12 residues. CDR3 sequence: CASSLGNQPQHF. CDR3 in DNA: TGTGCCAGCAGCTTAGGCAATCAGCCCCAGCATTTT.

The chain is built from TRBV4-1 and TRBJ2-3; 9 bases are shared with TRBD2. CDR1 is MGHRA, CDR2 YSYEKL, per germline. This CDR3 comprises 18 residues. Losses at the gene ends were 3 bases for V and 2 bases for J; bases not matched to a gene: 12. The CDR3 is CASSHPFRGGGATDTQYF. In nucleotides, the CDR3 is TGCGCCAGCAGCCATCCCTTTAGGGGCGGGGGGGCCACAGATACGCAGTATTTT.

CDR3 sequence (DNA): TGTGCCAGCAAGTATCCGGGACAGGGAACAGATACGCAGTATTTT. Residues: CASKYPGQGTDTQYF. The gene calls are TRBV28 and TRBJ2-3; 9 bases are shared with TRBD1. V lost 7 bases, J lost 3 bases, and 8 bases stayed unmatched. CDR3 size: 15 residues. CDR1 is MDHEN, CDR2 SYDVKM, per germline.

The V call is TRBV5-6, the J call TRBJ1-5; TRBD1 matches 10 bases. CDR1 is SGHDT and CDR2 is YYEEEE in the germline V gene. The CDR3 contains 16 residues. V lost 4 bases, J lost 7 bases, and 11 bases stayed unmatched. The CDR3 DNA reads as TGTGCCAGCAGCCTCGCGACAGGGGGCGCGCGGCAGCCCCAGCATTTT. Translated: CASSLATGGARQPQHF.

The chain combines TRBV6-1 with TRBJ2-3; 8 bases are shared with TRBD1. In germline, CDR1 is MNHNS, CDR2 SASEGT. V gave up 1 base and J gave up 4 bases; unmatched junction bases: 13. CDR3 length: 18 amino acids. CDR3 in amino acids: CASSEVGQGGYRADTQYF. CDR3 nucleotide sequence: TGTGCCAGCAGTGAAGTTGGACAGGGAGGTTATCGGGCAGATACGCAGTATTTT.

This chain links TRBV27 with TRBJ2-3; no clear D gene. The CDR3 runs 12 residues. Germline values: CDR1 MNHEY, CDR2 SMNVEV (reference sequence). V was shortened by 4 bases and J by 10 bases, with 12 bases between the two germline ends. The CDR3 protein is CASSSSGIPQYF. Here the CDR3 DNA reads TGTGCCAGCAGTTCGTCTGGAATACCGCAGTATTTT.

Here the CDR3 reads CASVDLKASTDTQYF. The CDR3 DNA reads as TGTGCCAGCGTAGACCTTAAGGCTAGCACAGATACGCAGTATTTT. The V call is TRBV6-6, the J call TRBJ2-3, with D unresolved. This CDR3 contains 15 residues. With 8 bases removed from V and 0 bases from J, the gap between germline ends came to 15 bases. Germline values: CDR1 MNHNY, CDR2 SVGAGI (reference sequence).

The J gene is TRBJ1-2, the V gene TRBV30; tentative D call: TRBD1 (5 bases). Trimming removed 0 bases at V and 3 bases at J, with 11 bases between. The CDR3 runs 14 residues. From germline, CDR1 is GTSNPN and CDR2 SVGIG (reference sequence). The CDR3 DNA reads TGTGCCTGGAGTGTACGTGGGGGGTACTATGGCTACACCTTC. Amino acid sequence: CAWSVRGGYYGYTF.

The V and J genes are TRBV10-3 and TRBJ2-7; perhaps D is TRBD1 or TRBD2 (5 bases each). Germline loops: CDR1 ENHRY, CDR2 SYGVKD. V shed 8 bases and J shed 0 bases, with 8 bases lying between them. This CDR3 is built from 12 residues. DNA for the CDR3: TGTGCCATCGGGACCAGCTCCTACGAGCAGTACTTC. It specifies CAIGTSSYEQYF.

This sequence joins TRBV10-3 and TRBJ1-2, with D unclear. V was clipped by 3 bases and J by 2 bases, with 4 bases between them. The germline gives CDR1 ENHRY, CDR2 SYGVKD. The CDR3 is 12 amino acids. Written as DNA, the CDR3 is TGTGCCATCAGTGATACGAACTATGGCTACACCTTC. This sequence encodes CAISDTNYGYTF.

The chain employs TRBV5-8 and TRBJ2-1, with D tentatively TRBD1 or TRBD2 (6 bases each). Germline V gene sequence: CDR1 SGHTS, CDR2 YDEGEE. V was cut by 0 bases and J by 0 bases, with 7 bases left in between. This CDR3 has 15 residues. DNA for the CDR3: TGTGCCAGCAGCTTGGGGGGGGCCTCCTACAATGAGCAGTTCTTC. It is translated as CASSLGGASYNEQFF.

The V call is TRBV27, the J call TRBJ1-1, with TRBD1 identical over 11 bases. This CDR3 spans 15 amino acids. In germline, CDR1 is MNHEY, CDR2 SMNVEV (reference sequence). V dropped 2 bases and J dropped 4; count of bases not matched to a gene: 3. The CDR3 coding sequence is TGTGCCAGCAGTTTACGGACAGGGGGCTTCACTGAAGCTTTCTTT. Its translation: CASSLRTGGFTEAFF.

CDR3: CASLTGPGVGEQFF. The CDR3 bases are TGTGCCAGCCTCACCGGGCCAGGGGTTGGTGAGCAGTTCTTC. The chain uses TRBV27 and TRBJ2-1, with a tentative D call TRBD1 (6 bases). This CDR3 comprises 14 residues. V was cut by 8 bases and J by 9 bases, with 20 bases left in between. Germline V CDR1 and CDR2: MNHEY, SMNVEV (reference sequence).

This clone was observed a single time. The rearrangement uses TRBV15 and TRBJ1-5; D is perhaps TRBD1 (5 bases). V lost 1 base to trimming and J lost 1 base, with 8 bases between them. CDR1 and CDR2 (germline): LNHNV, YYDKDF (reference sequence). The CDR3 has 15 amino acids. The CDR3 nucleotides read TGTGCCACCAGCAGAGGGACACACAGCAATCAGCCCCAGCATTTT. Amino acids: CATSRGTHSNQPQHF.